This T cell receptor (beta chain) was recovered during a study of sequential checkpoint blockade in melanoma. Across the study: Randomization was 1:1 between first-line nivolumab→ipilimumab and ipilimumab→nivolumab. Both treatment sequences were followed by maintenance nivolumab.

Stated treatment: randomized to nivolumab then ipilimumab (arm A) or the reverse (arm B). Produced via immunoSEQ multiplex PCR; TCRdb's table is partial and in-frame only. The sample lists under 6,500 clones; roughly a quarter were seen once. V lost 8 bases and J 6 bases, leaving 10 bases between the germline ends. Looked up from germline, CDR1 is LNHDA and CDR2 is SQIVND (reference sequence). This CDR3 is built from 11 residues. The sample holds a few counts of this clone. This specimen consisted of tumor tissue (inferred from file names), obtained from a patient given nivolumab and ipilimumab in sequence. The TCR comes from a human donor with melanoma. This sequence joins TRBV19 and TRBJ1-1; D not resolved. CDR3: CASEAAAEAFF. In nucleotides, the CDR3 is TGTGCCAGTGAGGCGGCCGCTGAAGCTTTCTTT.